The 12 T cell receptor beta chains presented below share a single source sample, sequenced in a study of T cells after posttransplantation cyclophosphamide. TCRdb keeps only in-frame clones here, not all; method: immunoSEQ multiplex PCR. The table includes under 75,000 clones, over 85% detected once. Sequenced input: PBMCs. The receptors were gathered from a woman in her twenties or thirties in good health and a related stem cell transplant donor.

This rearrangement joins TRBV4-2 to TRBJ2-5; maybe TRBD2 (6 bases). The CDR3 length is 15 residues. CDR1 LGHNA and CDR2 YNFKEQ come from the germline V gene. The ends were cut back, 1 base at V and 0 bases at J, with 9 bases in the middle. The CDR3 here is CASSQGRGDQETQYF. Written as DNA, the CDR3 is TGTGCCAGCAGCCAAGGGAGGGGTGACCAAGAGACCCAGTACTTC.

This clone appeared a few times. The chain employs TRBV12-5 and TRBJ2-7; 7 nucleotides align to TRBD2. Germline V gene lookup returns CDR1 LGHNT and CDR2 FRNRAP. With 6 bases clipped from V and 7 bases from J, the junction kept 3 bases outside the gene matches. CDR3 size: 11 residues. The CDR3 here is CASGGGREQYF. DNA for the CDR3: TGTGCTAGTGGGGGAGGGCGGGAGCAGTACTTC.

The rearrangement links TRBV30 to TRBJ2-1; no reliable D call. This CDR3 comprises 13 residues. From germline, CDR1 is GTSNPN and CDR2 SVGIG (reference sequence). The ends were cut back, 0 bases at V and 1 base at J, with 4 bases in the middle. The CDR3 region has the DNA TGTGCCTGGAGTGTCTTGTCCTACAATGAGCAGTTCTTC. Translated: CAWSVLSYNEQFF.

This chain joins TRBV7-2 and TRBJ2-3; 9 bases match TRBD1. The CDR3 has 15 residues. Unmatched junction bases numbered 9, after V lost 1 base and J lost 10 bases. Germline assignment: CDR1 SGHTA and CDR2 FQGNSA. This chain's CDR3 is CASSLVGTGQGAQYF. The CDR3 DNA is TGTGCCAGCAGCTTAGTTGGGACAGGGCAAGGGGCGCAGTATTTT. Full variable domain (rest looked up from reference TRBV7-2 and TRBJ2-3): GAGVSQSPSNKVTEKGKDVELRCDPISGHTALYWYRQSLGQGLEFLIYFQGNSAPDKSGLPSDRFSAERTGGSVSTLTIQRTQQEDSAVYLCASSLVGTGQGAQYFGPGTRLTVL.

The rearrangement links TRBV5-6 to TRBJ1-2; TRBD1 is a possible D gene (6 bases). Trimming stripped 5 bases from V and 2 bases from J, with 7 bases between. There are 12 residues in the CDR3. Per germline, CDR1 SGHDT and CDR2 YYEEEE. CDR3 region: CASSTGNYGYTF. The CDR3 bases are TGTGCCAGCAGTACAGGGAACTATGGCTACACCTTC.

V and J are TRBV19 and TRBJ1-5, with TRBD1 matching over 7 bases. The CDR3 extends over 15 amino acids. Trimming cost V 4 bases and J 0 bases; bases outside gene matches: 3. Germline V gene data show CDR1 as LNHDA and CDR2 as SQIVND (reference sequence). The DNA for the CDR3 is TGTGCCAGTAGTAGGGGACAGTATAGCAATCAGCCCCAGCATTTT. Protein product: CASSRGQYSNQPQHF. Together with reference TRBV19 and TRBJ1-5, the CDR3 gives the full variable domain: DGGITQSPKYLFRKEGQNVTLSCEQNLNHDAMYWYRQDPGQGLRLIYYSQIVNDFQKGDIAEGYSVSREKKESFPLTVTSAQKNPTAFYLCASSRGQYSNQPQHFGDGTRLSIL.

This clone was detected only once. V gene TRBV19 combines with J gene TRBJ2-5; 13 positions match TRBD2. The CDR3 runs 15 residues. V shed 8 bases, J shed 5 bases, and the junction held 8 bases outside the gene matches. CDR1 is LNHDA and CDR2 is SQIVND in the germline V gene (reference sequence). CDR3 sequence: CASSLAGGPVETQYF. DNA of the CDR3: TGTGCCAGTTCACTAGCGGGGGGGCCGGTTGAGACCCAGTACTTC.

The chain couples TRBV5-4 to TRBJ2-5; 8 positions match TRBD1. With V trimmed by 3 bases and J by 2 bases, 3 bases remained unmatched. Germline CDR1 reads SGHNT; CDR2 reads YYREEE (reference sequence). The CDR3 has 14 residues. In nucleotides, the CDR3 is TGTGCCAGCAGCTCTCGGGACAGGCAAGAGACCCAGTACTTC. Encoded protein: CASSSRDRQETQYF.

This clone has just one count. The chain has TRBV10-2 and TRBJ1-4; D remains ambiguous. The length of the CDR3 is 14 residues. Trimming shortened V by 6 bases and J by 0 bases, and 8 bases separated the two germline ends. Germline CDR1 and CDR2: WSHSY and SAAADI. The CDR3 loop is CASRDITTNEKLFF. The DNA of the CDR3 is TGCGCCAGCAGAGACATCACAACTAATGAAAAACTGTTTTTT.

The J gene is TRBJ2-5, the V gene TRBV5-1, with a possible D match to TRBD2 (7 bases). The J call may not be correct, given that the DNA end is closer to TRBJ2-7. From germline, CDR1 is SGHRS and CDR2 YFSETQ. There are 16 residues in the CDR3. This CDR3 is CASSQEGGGASYEQYF. The CDR3 DNA reads TGCGCCAGCAGCCAAGAGGGGGGAGGGGCTTCCTACGAGCAGTACTTC.

The V gene is TRBV30, the J gene TRBJ2-3; 11 nucleotides line up with TRBD2. V shed 3 bases and J 3 bases; nucleotides not matched to a gene: 5. Per germline, CDR1 GTSNPN and CDR2 SVGIG (reference sequence). There are 15 residues in the CDR3. Here the CDR3 reads CAWSRTSGRTDTQYF. CDR3 nucleotide sequence: TGTGCCTGGAGCAGGACTAGCGGGCGGACAGATACGCAGTATTTT. Together with reference TRBV30 and TRBJ2-3, the CDR3 gives the full variable domain: SQTIHQWPATLVQPVGSPLSLECTVEGTSNPNLYWYRQAAGRGLQLLFYSVGIGQISSEVPQNLSASRPQDRQFILSSKKLLLSDSGFYLCAWSRTSGRTDTQYFGPGTRLTVL.

This clone was detected only a few times. The J gene is TRBJ2-7, the V gene TRBV11-1, with a weak D call TRBD1 (6 bases). The CDR3 sequence is 14 residues long. V was pared by 5 bases and J by 0 bases, with 11 bases between. The V gene's germline CDR1 is SGHAT and CDR2 FQDESV (reference sequence). The CDR3 reads CASSVDSYSYEQYF. In DNA, the CDR3 is TGTGCCAGCAGCGTGGACAGCTACTCCTACGAGCAGTACTTC.